This is a list of T cell receptor beta chains from one sample in a study of cytomegalovirus exposure and HLA in healthy donors. Sequenced by immunoSEQ multiplex PCR; TCRdb stores in-frame clones only, minus some. The table shows some 140,000 clones, with 86% occurring only once. Sequencing input: PBMCs. These TCRs come from a man aged 18 to 30 in good health and CMV-seropositive. Both conserved end residues are part of each CDR3. D genes are given only for firm matches. The size of a clone is reported for some rows only, either as once, few or many, or as a class for expanded clones.

j_call v_call clone_size d_call cdr3_aa cdr3_nt
TRBJ1-1 TRBV25-1 once - CASSEWVGGTEAFF TGTGCCAGCAGTGAATGGGTAGGGGGCACTGAAGCTTTCTTT
TRBJ1-5 TRBV4-1 - - CASSHGLNAQPQHF TGCGCCAGCAGCCATGGGCTGAACGCCCAGCCCCAGCATTTT
TRBJ2-3 TRBV2 - - CASSEINADTQYF TGTGCCAGCAGTGAAATTAATGCAGATACGCAGTATTTT
TRBJ1-5 TRBV10-3 - - CAISDWTGNQPQHF TGTGCCATCAGTGACTGGACAGGCAATCAGCCCCAGCATTTT
TRBJ1-2 TRBV6-5 - TRBD1 CASSADRGPNYGYTF TGTGCCAGCAGTGCCGACAGGGGACCTAACTATGGCTACACCTTC
TRBJ1-1 TRBV2 - - CASSGGQTLNTEAFF TGTGCCAGCAGTGGTGGCCAGACACTGAACACTGAAGCTTTCTTT
TRBJ2-1 TRBV2 - TRBD2 CASTRTSGGIYNEQFF TGTGCCAGCACCCGGACTAGCGGGGGTATCTACAATGAGCAGTTCTTC
TRBJ2-3 TRBV9 - - CASSVIFSGPAGTDTQYF TGTGCCAGCAGCGTTATCTTTAGCGGTCCGGCGGGTACAGATACGCAGTATTTT
TRBJ1-1 TRBV6-5 - - CASSYAPSLPAEAFF TGTGCCAGCAGTTACGCCCCAAGCCTACCGGCTGAAGCTTTCTTT
TRBJ1-2 TRBV7-9 - - CASSLSAGINYGYTF TGTGCCAGCAGCTTATCGGCGGGAATAAATTACGGCTACACCTTC
TRBJ1-2 TRBV6-6 few - CASSQRQHYGYTF TGTGCCAGCAGCCAACGACAGCACTATGGCTACACCTTC
TRBJ1-1 TRBV30 - - CAWSAGGRTEAFF TGTGCCTGGAGTGCCGGGGGGCGGACTGAAGCTTTCTTT
TRBJ2-5 TRBV19 - - CASSGGRVQETQYF TGTGCCAGTAGTGGAGGGAGAGTACAAGAGACCCAGTACTTC
TRBJ1-2 TRBV7-9 - - CASIPGGGGFYGYTF TGTGCCAGCATCCCCGGTGGGGGGGGCTTCTATGGCTACACCTTC
TRBJ2-3 TRBV6-5 - TRBD1 CASSAGQGTDTQYF TGTGCCAGCAGTGCGGGACAGGGAACAGATACGCAGTATTTT
TRBJ2-3 TRBV6-5 - - CASSSPAGGTDTQYF TGTGCCAGCAGTTCCCCGGCAGGGGGCACAGATACGCAGTATTTT
TRBJ2-1 TRBV2 - - CASSPTKTSSYNEQFF TGTGCCAGCAGCCCGACAAAGACTAGCTCCTACAATGAGCAGTTCTTC
TRBJ1-2 TRBV7-2 once - CASSPEGGTALGYTF TGTGCCAGCAGCCCGGAGGGGGGGACCGCCCTTGGCTACACCTTC
TRBJ1-6 TRBV7-2 - TRBD1 CASIEDRGPPMRSPLHF TGTGCCAGCATCGAGGACAGGGGGCCCCCTATGCGATCACCCCTCCACTTT
TRBJ1-1 TRBV5-1 - TRBD1 CASKRTGVLSTEAFF TGCGCCAGCAAGCGGACAGGGGTGCTAAGCACTGAAGCTTTCTTT
TRBJ1-2 TRBV9 - - CASSPSGGSYYGYTF TGTGCCAGCAGCCCCTCTGGGGGGAGCTACTATGGCTACACCTTC
TRBJ2-3 TRBV11-2 - TRBD1 CASSLDGTGADTQYF TGTGCCAGCAGCTTAGATGGGACAGGGGCAGATACGCAGTATTTT
TRBJ1-4 TRBV5-1 - TRBD1 CASSSRTGGEKLFF TGCGCCAGCAGCTCCCGGACAGGGGGTGAAAAACTGTTTTTT